A selection of T cell receptor beta chains follows, all from one sample in a study of shared clonotypes between healthy human individuals. Produced via immunoSEQ multiplex PCR; TCRdb's table is partial and in-frame only. The sample shows about 680,000 clones, under 95% of them seen only once. Sequencing input: naive CD8+ T cells sorted from blood. These receptors all come from a man aged 25-45 years in good health. CDR3s include the opening cysteine and the closing phenylalanine or tryptophan. Fields, in order: J gene, V gene, clone size, D gene, CDR3 DNA, CDR3 protein. A D gene is named only where the DNA matches it firmly. Only some rows state a clone size, as once, few, many or a class for expanded clones.

TRBJ1-3	TRBV29-1	.	.	TGCGGGAGCCTTCAGGGTATTGAAAACACCATATATTTT	CGSLQGIENTIYF
TRBJ2-5	TRBV7-7	.	.	TGTGCTAGCAGCCTAAGGGGGACGGAGGAAGCAAGAGCGACCCAGTACTTC	CASSLRGTEEARATQYF
TRBJ2-6	TRBV7-9	.	TRBD2	TGTGCCAGGAGCGGGATTTTCGCTGGGGCCAACGTCCTGACTTTC	CARSGIFAGANVLTF
TRBJ2-1	TRBV11-2	.	TRBD2	TGTGCCAGCAGCTGGGGCCCTAGCGGGACCTACAATGAGCAGTTCTTC	CASSWGPSGTYNEQFF
TRBJ2-3	TRBV28	.	.	TGTGCCAGCAGCTCCCGTAAGCAGGCTCCCACAGATACGCAGTATTTT	CASSSRKQAPTDTQYF
TRBJ2-7	TRBV27	.	TRBD2	TGTGCCAGCAGTTCGGGGGGTCGCGAGCAGTACTTC	CASSSGGREQYF
TRBJ2-3	TRBV7-8	.	.	TGTGCCAGCAGCCCGGAGTTAGATACGCAGTATTTT	CASSPELDTQYF
TRBJ2-1	TRBV28	once	.	TGTGCCAGCAGTTTTGGAAACAATGAGCAGTTCTTC	CASSFGNNEQFF
TRBJ2-7	TRBV29-1	.	.	TGCAGCGTTGACAGGGGCCAGCTAGGTGGCCACGAGCAGTACTTC	CSVDRGQLGGHEQYF
TRBJ2-7	TRBV6-5	.	.	TGTGCCAGCAGTTCATGGACTAACTCCTACGAGCAGTACTTC	CASSSWTNSYEQYF
TRBJ2-7	TRBV4-1	.	TRBD2	TGCGCCAGCAGCCAAGTTAGCGGGAGGGACTACGAGCAGTACTTC	CASSQVSGRDYEQYF
TRBJ1-1	TRBV10-3	.	TRBD1	TGTGCCATCAGTGAAGAGGGACAGATCAACACTGAAGCTTTCTTT	CAISEEGQINTEAFF
TRBJ2-3	TRBV29-1	.	.	TGCAGCGTAGTTCGAGGACTCTCAGATACGCAGTATTTT	CSVVRGLSDTQYF
TRBJ2-7	TRBV12-2	.	.	TGTGCAAGTCGCTCCCAGGGAATGGGATCCTACGAGCAGTACTTC	CASRSQGMGSYEQYF
TRBJ2-5	TRBV19	.	.	TGTGCCAGTGGAAAAACAGGTTATGAAGAGACCCAGTACTTC	CASGKTGYEETQYF
TRBJ1-1	TRBV7-9	.	.	TGTGCCAGCAGCTTTGGTGCTGAAGCTTTCTTT	CASSFGAEAFF
TRBJ2-7	TRBV7-6	.	.	TGTGCCAGCAGCCTTAATGAAGAGGAGCAGTACTTC	CASSLNEEEQYF
TRBJ2-5	TRBV28	.	.	TGTGCCAGCAGTATACAAGAGTACCAAGAGACCCAGTACTTC	CASSIQEYQETQYF
TRBJ2-3	TRBV4-1	.	TRBD1	TGCGCCAGCAGCCAAGAGGACAGGAGCACAGATACGCAGTATTTT	CASSQEDRSTDTQYF
TRBJ2-2	TRBV27	.	TRBD2	TGTGCCAGCAGTTTCGGGACTAGCGGGAGGGCCGGCGGGGAGCTGTTTTTT	CASSFGTSGRAGGELFF
TRBJ1-2	TRBV28	.	TRBD1	TGTGCCAGCAGTCCAACAGGGGGCTACGGCTACACCTTC	CASSPTGGYGYTF
TRBJ2-5	TRBV7-6	.	.	TGTGCCAGCAGCTTAGGCCAAGAGACCCAGTACTTC	CASSLGQETQYF
TRBJ2-7	TRBV5-4	.	TRBD2	TGTGCCAGCAGCTTGGACGGAGCGGGAGGTTCCTACGAGCAGTACTTC	CASSLDGAGGSYEQYF
TRBJ1-2	TRBV4-3	.	TRBD1	TGCGCCAGCAGCCAAGGACAGGGGGAGTACTACGGCTACACCTTC	CASSQGQGEYYGYTF
TRBJ2-5	TRBV5-1	.	.	TGCGCCAGCAGCTTGGAAACAGTCCAAGAGACCCAGTACTTC	CASSLETVQETQYF
TRBJ2-1	TRBV28	once	.	TGTGCCAGCAGCCTCCCTCCCACGGTGGGGCGGGACTACAATGAGCAGTTCTTC	CASSLPPTVGRDYNEQFF
TRBJ2-7	TRBV19	once	.	TGTGCCAGTAGTATAGATCCCTACGAGCAGTACTTC	CASSIDPYEQYF
TRBJ2-2	TRBV6-1	.	TRBD2	TGTGCCAGCACTAGCGGGGCCCTGGGCACCGGGGAGCTGTTTTTT	CASTSGALGTGELFF
TRBJ1-1	TRBV6-1	.	.	TGTGCCAGCAGTGACAGGGAAAGTGGGGACACTGAAGCTTTCTTT	CASSDRESGDTEAFF
TRBJ2-1	TRBV28	.	.	TGTGCCAGCAGTTGGTTCAGGGAAAATGAGCAGTTCTTC	CASSWFRENEQFF
TRBJ1-1	TRBV11-2	many	.	TGTGCCAGCAGCCCCGAGGGGACGGGGTTCGGAGCTTTCTTT	CASSPEGTGFGAFF
TRBJ2-7	TRBV30	.	.	TGTGCCTGGAATCCAGACAATAACGAGCAGTACTTC	CAWNPDNNEQYF
TRBJ2-7	TRBV5-4	few	.	TGTGCCAGCAGCTTGGTCCCGGGACCCGACTACGAGCAGTACTTC	CASSLVPGPDYEQYF
TRBJ2-7	TRBV9	once	TRBD1	TGTGCCAGCAGCGCCGGGACAGGCGTTTCCTACGAGCAGTACTTC	CASSAGTGVSYEQYF
TRBJ2-7	TRBV6-6	.	.	TGTGCCAGCAGTTATGGGCTAAGGAGCTACGAGCAGTACTTC	CASSYGLRSYEQYF
TRBJ1-1	TRBV10-2	.	TRBD1	TGCGCCAGCCATTGGACAGGGGGCTTGACTGAAGCTTTCTTT	CASHWTGGLTEAFF